This T cell receptor (beta chain) was identified during a study of blood T cells in healthy people across ages. The second PCR ran about 6 to 12 cycles with a sample-barcoded 5' primer and J-beta primers. Every cDNA molecule carried a tag from a template-switch adaptor bearing 12 random nucleotides. One entry per CDR3 protein, called by TCRdb with MiXCR from the 5' RACE reads. The data show some 1.5 million distinct CDR3 sequences, about 30% seen once. The CDR3 loop spans 15 amino acids. Germline values: CDR1 MNHEY, CDR2 SVGAGI. V gave up 4 bases and J gave up 1 base, with 14 bases separating them. The receptor's source is a woman in her 30s in good health. What was sequenced was blood. The rearrangement uses TRBV6-5 and TRBJ2-7, with a possible D match to TRBD2 (5 bases). The CDR3 DNA sequence: TGTGCCAGCAGTTCCCCGGGGAGACTTTCCTACGAGCAGTACTTC. Encoded protein: CASSSPGRLSYEQYF.